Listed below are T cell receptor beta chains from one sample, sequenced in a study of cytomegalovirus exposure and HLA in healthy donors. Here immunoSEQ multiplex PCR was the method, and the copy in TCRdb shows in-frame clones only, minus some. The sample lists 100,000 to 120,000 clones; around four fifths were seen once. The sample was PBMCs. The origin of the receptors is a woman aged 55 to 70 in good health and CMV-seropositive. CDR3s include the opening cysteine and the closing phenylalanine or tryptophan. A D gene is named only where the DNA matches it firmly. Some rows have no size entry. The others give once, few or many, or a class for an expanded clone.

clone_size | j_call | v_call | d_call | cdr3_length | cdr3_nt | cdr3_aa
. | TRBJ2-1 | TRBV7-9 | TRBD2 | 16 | TGTGCCAGCAGCTTGGCTAGCGGGAGTTCCTACAATGAGCAGTTCTTC | CASSLASGSSYNEQFF
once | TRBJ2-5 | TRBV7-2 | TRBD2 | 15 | TGTGCCAGCAGCCGGCGGACTAGCCAGTTGGCGACCCAGTACTTC | CASSRRTSQLATQYF
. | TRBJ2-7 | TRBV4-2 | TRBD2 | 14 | TGTGCCAGCAGCCACCGAGGACTAGCGCACGAGCAGTACTTC | CASSHRGLAHEQYF
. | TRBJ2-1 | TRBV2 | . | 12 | TGTGCCAGCAGTGTATCTTACAATGAGCAGTTCTTC | CASSVSYNEQFF
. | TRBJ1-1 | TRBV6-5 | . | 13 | TGTGCCAGCAGTGACCCAGGGAACACTGAAGCTTTCTTT | CASSDPGNTEAFF
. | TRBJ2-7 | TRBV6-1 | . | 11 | TGTGCCAGCTTACTTCACTACGAGCAGTACTTC | CASLLHYEQYF
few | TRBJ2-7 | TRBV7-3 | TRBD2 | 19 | TGTGCCAGCAGCCCTACCGGGACTAGCGGGAGGTGGGAACCCTACGAGCAGTACTTC | CASSPTGTSGRWEPYEQYF
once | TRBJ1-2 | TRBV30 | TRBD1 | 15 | TGTGCCTGGAGTCCTCCAGGGGGAAATAACTATGGCTACACCTTC | CAWSPPGGNNYGYTF
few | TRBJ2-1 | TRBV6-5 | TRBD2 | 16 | TGTGCCAGCAGTTTCCAGCGGGAGTTCGATCCCCATGAGCAGTTCTTC | CASSFQREFDPHEQFF
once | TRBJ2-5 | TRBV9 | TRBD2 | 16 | TGTGCCAGCAGCCCGGGACTAGCAGGGGTAGCAGAGACCCAGTACTTC | CASSPGLAGVAETQYF
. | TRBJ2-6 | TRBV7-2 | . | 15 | TGTGCCAGCAGCTTAGATCACTCTGGGGCCAACGTCCTGACTTTC | CASSLDHSGANVLTF
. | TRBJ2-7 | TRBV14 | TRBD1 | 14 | TGTGCCAGCAGCCAGACTTACGGGACAGGGGTACAGTACTTC | CASSQTYGTGVQYF
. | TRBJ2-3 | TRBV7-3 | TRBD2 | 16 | TGTGCCAGCAGCTTAGGTACTAGCGGGACCACAGATACGCAGTATTTT | CASSLGTSGTTDTQYF
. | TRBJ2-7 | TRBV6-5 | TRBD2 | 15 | TGTGCCAGCAGTTACAGAGCGGGATACTCCTACGAGCAGTACTTC | CASSYRAGYSYEQYF
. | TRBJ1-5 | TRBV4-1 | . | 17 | TGCGCCAGCAGCCAAGGACCCGGACTGGGAGGCAATCAGCCCCAGCATTTT | CASSQGPGLGGNQPQHF
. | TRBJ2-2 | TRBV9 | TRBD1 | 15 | TGTGCCAGCAGCGTAGGGGACAGGGACACCGGGGAGCTGTTTTTT | CASSVGDRDTGELFF
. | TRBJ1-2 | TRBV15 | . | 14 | TGTGCCACTTCTCACCGGGAGGTAAACTATGGCTACACCTTC | CATSHREVNYGYTF
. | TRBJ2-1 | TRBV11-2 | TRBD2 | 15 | TGTGCCAGCAGCTTGCTAGCGGGAGTATACAATGAGCAGTTCTTC | CASSLLAGVYNEQFF
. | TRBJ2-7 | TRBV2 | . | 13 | TGTGCCAGCAGTGAGGACTTCTCCTACGAGCAGTACTTC | CASSEDFSYEQYF
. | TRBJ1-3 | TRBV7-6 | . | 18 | TGTGCCAGCAGCTTAGAGCTGGCGGGGCGGCTAGCTGGAAACACCATATATTTT | CASSLELAGRLAGNTIYF
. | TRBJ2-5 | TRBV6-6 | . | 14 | TGTGCCAGCAGTTACACCGGGACTCAAGAGACCCAGTACTTC | CASSYTGTQETQYF
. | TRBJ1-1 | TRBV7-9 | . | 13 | TGTGCCAACAGCTTGCATATCATACCGGGGGCTTTCTTT | CANSLHIIPGAFF
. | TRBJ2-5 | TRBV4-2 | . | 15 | TGTGCCAGCAGCCAAGGTCTGGGCGCGGGGGAGACCCAGTACTTC | CASSQGLGAGETQYF
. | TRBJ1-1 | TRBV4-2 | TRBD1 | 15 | TGTGCCAGCAGCCAAGAACAGGGGGGGAACACTGAAGCTTTCTTT | CASSQEQGGNTEAFF
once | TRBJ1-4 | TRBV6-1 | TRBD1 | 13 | TGTGCCAGCCTGCCGGGACAGACCGAAAAACTGTTTTTT | CASLPGQTEKLFF
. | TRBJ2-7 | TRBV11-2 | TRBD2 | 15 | TGTGCCAGCAGCTTAGGTCCGTCTAGCGGGAGAGGGCAGTACTTC | CASSLGPSSGRGQYF
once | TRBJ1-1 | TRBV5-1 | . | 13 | TGCGCCAGCAGGCAGGGTGAGGTCACTGAAGCTTTCTTT | CASRQGEVTEAFF
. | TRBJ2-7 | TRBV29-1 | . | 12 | TGCAGCGTTGTTTGGCCAACCTACGAGCAGTACTTC | CSVVWPTYEQYF
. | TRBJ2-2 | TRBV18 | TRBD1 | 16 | TGTGCCAGCTCACCGGGACAGCCCTCGAACACCGGGGAGCTGTTTTTT | CASSPGQPSNTGELFF
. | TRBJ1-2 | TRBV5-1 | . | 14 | TGCGCCAGCAGCTTGCGGGAGAGTAACTATGGCTACACCTTC | CASSLRESNYGYTF
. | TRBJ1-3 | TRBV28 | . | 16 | TGTGCCAGCAGCCCGGGCCAGCGGGGGCGAGGAAACACCATATATTTT | CASSPGQRGRGNTIYF
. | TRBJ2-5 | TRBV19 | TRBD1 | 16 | TGTGCCAGTAGTAACAACCCCCCGACAGGGTGGGAGACCCAGTACTTC | CASSNNPPTGWETQYF
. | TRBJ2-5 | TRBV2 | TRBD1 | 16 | TGTGCCAGCAGTCGATGGGGGACAGAGATCCAAGAGACCCAGTACTTC | CASSRWGTEIQETQYF
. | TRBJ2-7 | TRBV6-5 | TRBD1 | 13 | TGTGCCAGCAGCTTCAGGGGGCGCTGGGAGCAGTACTTC | CASSFRGRWEQYF
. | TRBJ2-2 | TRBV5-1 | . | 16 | TGCGCCAGCAGCATATCGAGGGCTACGAACACCGGGGAGCTGTTTTTT | CASSISRATNTGELFF
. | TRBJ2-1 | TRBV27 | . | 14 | TGTGCCAGCAGTATAGCGGAAACCTACAATGAGCAGTTCTTC | CASSIAETYNEQFF
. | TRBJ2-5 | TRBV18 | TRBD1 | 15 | TGTGCCAGCTCACGAGGACAGGGGGGCCAAGAGACCCAGTACTTC | CASSRGQGGQETQYF
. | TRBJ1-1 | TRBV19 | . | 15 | TGTGCCAGTAGTATGTATGCTCAGGGGAACACTGAAGCTTTCTTT | CASSMYAQGNTEAFF
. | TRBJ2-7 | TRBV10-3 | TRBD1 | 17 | TGTGCCATCAGTGAGTCGACTCCGAACAGGGGGGCCTACGAGCAGTACTTC | CAISESTPNRGAYEQYF
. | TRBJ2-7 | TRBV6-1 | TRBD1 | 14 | TGTGCCAGCAGTGGAACCGGGACAGGGGCCGAGCAGTACTTC | CASSGTGTGAEQYF
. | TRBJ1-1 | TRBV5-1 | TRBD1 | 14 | TGCGCCAGCAGTCAACCTACAGGGGGTACTGAAGCTTTCTTT | CASSQPTGGTEAFF
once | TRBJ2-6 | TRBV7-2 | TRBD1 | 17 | TGTGCCAGCAGCACCGGGACAGCAAGCTCTGGGGCCAACGTCCTGACTTTC | CASSTGTASSGANVLTF
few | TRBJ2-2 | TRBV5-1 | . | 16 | TGCGCCAGCAGCTTGGCCGTCACTAGCTTCACCGGGGAGCTGTTTTTT | CASSLAVTSFTGELFF
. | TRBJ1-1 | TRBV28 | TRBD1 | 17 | TGTGCCAGCAGTCCCGCGGGGACAGGGAGGAAGAACACTGAAGCTTTCTTT | CASSPAGTGRKNTEAFF
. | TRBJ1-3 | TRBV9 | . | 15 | TGTGCCAGCAGCGTAGACCCCAGCTCTGGAAACACCATATATTTT | CASSVDPSSGNTIYF
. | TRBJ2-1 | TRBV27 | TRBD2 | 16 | TGTGCCAGCAGTTTAAGGCTAGCGGGAGAACGTCATGAGCAGTTCTTC | CASSLRLAGERHEQFF
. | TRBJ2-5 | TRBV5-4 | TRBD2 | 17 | TGTGCCAGCAGCTCCCCCGGGACTAGCGGAGCCCTCGGGACCCAGTACTTC | CASSSPGTSGALGTQYF
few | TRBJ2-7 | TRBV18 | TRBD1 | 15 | TGTGCCAGCTCACCCGGGACAGGCTATCCATACGAGCAGTACTTC | CASSPGTGYPYEQYF
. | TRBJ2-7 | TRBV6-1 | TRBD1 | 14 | TGTGCCAGCAGTTTGGGGCAGGGGGCTTACGAGCAGTACTTC | CASSLGQGAYEQYF
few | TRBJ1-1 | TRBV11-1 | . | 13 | TGTGCCAGCAGCTTACTTCGGGGCACTGAAGCTTTCTTT | CASSLLRGTEAFF
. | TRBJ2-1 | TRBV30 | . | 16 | TGTGCCTGGAGTGGCCTTAGCTCCAGCTCCTACAATGAGCAGTTCTTC | CAWSGLSSSSYNEQFF
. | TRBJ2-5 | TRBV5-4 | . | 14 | TGTGCCAGCAGCTTACTGGACTGGGAAGAGACCCAGTACTTC | CASSLLDWEETQYF
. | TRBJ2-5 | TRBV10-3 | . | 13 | TGTGCCATCAGTGAGCCCAGTGTTGAGACCCAGTACTTC | CAISEPSVETQYF
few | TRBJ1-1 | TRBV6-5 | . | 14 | TGTGCCAGCAGGACAGGACGTTTGAACACTGAAGCTTTCTTT | CASRTGRLNTEAFF